This T cell receptor (beta chain) was recovered during a study of Graves' ophthalmopathy and Graves' hyperthyroidism. The CDR3 contains 15 residues. With 5 bases clipped from V and 2 bases from J, the junction kept 9 bases outside the gene matches. Per the germline V gene, CDR1 is SGHAT and CDR2 is FQNNGV. The hyperthyroidism patients had a new diagnosis of under 2 months' duration and were aged 18 to 65. The table lists this clonotype with many counts. Beta-chain TCR CDR3 regions were amplified from RNA transcripts. A first-round RT-PCR used HTBI primers, followed by a second-round multiplex PCR. TCRdb reanalysed the multiplex PCR reads using MiXCR and keeps one entry per CDR3 protein. The table lists 350,000 to 450,000 distinct CDR3 sequences, more than 20% of them singletons.

The clonotype comes from a woman aged 18-35 years with stable Graves' hyperthyroidism. Sequencing input: peripheral blood. This chain links TRBV11-2 with TRBJ2-7; 7 positions agree with TRBD2. DNA for the CDR3: TGTGCCAGCAGCCCCGGCCTAGCGGTCGCCTACGAGCAGTACTTC. Encoded protein: CASSPGLAVAYEQYF. The full variable domain, completed using reference TRBV11-2 and TRBJ2-7, is EAGVAQSPRYKIIEKRQSVAFWCNPISGHATLYWYQQILGQGPKLLIQFQNNGVVDDSQLPKDRFSAERLKGVDSTLKIQPAKLEDSAVYLCASSPGLAVAYEQYFGPGTRLTVT.